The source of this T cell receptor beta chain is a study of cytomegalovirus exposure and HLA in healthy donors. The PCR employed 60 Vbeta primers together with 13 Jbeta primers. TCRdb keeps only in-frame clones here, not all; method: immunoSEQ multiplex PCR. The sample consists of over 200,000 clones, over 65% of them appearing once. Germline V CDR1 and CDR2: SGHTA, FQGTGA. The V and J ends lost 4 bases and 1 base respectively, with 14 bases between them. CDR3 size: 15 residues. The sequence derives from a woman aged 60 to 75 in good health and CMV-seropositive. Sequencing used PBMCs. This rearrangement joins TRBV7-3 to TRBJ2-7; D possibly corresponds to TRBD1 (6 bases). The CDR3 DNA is TGTGCCAGCAGCTCCCAGGGGTCCGAATCCTACGAGCAGTACTTC. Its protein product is CASSSQGSESYEQYF.